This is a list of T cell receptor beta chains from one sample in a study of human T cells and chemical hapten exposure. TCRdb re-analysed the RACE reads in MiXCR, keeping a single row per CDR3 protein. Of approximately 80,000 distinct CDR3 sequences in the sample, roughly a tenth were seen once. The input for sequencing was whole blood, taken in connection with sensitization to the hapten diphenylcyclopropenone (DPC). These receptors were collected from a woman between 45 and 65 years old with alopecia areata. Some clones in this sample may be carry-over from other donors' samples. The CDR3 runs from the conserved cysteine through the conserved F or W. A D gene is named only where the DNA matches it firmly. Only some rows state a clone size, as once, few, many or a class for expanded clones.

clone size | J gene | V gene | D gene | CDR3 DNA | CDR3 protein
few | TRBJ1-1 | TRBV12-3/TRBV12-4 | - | TGTGCCAGCAGTTTCGGGACACCGAACACTGAAGCTTTCTTT | CASSFGTPNTEAFF
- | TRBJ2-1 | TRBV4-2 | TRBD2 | TGTGCCAGCAGCCAAGACCCACTAGCGGAGACGTACAATGAGCAGTTCTTC | CASSQDPLAETYNEQFF
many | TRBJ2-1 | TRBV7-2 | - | TGTGCCAGCAGCTTAGGTCTTTTCTCCTACAATGAGCAGTTCTTC | CASSLGLFSYNEQFF
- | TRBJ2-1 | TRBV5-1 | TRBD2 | TGCGCCAGCAGCTCTTCACGGACTAGCGCCTCCTACAATGAGCAGTTCTTC | CASSSSRTSASYNEQFF
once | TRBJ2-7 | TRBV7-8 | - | TGTGCCAGCAGCTTAGCTGGTCTATACTACGAGCAGTACTTC | CASSLAGLYYEQYF
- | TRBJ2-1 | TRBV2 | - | TGTGCCAGCAGGAAGGGTGGAAGCTCCTACAATGAGCAGTTCTTC | CASRKGGSSYNEQFF
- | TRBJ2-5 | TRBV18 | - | TGTGCCAGCTCACCAAGTGGGATGGAGACCCAGTACTTC | CASSPSGMETQYF
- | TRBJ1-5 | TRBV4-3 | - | TGCGCCAGCAGCCAAGGTTTCGGGGGTCGACAGCCCCAGCATTTT | CASSQGFGGRQPQHF
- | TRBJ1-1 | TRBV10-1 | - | TGCGCCAGCAGTGTTGCAGGGAAGAAAGCTTTCTTT | CASSVAGKKAFF
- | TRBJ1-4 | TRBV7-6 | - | TGTGCCAGCAGCTTAGCGACCGGGACCCCGGTAGAAAAACTGTTTTTT | CASSLATGTPVEKLFF
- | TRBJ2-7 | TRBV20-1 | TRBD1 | TGCAGTGCTCCGACAGGGACCAACTCCTACGAGCAGTACTTC | CSAPTGTNSYEQYF
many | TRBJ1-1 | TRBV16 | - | TGTGCCAGCAGCCAAATCACATTTCGCGGATCTGGGGTCACTGAAGCTTTCTTT | CASSQITFRGSGVTEAFF
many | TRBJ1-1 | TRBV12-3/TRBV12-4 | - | TGTGCCAGCAGTAACAGGGCTCTGAACACTGAAGCTTTCTTT | CASSNRALNTEAFF
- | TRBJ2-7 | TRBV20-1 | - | TGCAGTGCTAGAGTAGTCCTCCAGGGCGGCGAGCAGTACTTC | CSARVVLQGGEQYF
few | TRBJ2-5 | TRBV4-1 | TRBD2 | TGCGCCAGCAGCCACTCCTTTTCTAGCGGGAGTAGTGAGACCCAGTACTTC | CASSHSFSSGSSETQYF
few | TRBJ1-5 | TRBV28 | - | TGTGCCAGCAGTTTTGGGGTCCCGAGCCAGCCCCAGCATTTT | CASSFGVPSQPQHF
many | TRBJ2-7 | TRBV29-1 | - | TGCAGCGTTGAGGACGGGGGAAGCTCCTACGAGCAGTACTTC | CSVEDGGSSYEQYF
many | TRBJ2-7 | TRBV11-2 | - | TGTGCCAGCAGCTTAGTCATCGAGCCCCACGAGCAGTACTTC | CASSLVIEPHEQYF
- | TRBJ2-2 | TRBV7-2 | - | TGTGCCAGCAGCTTAGTCCCGGGAACACCCACCGGGGAGCTGTTTTTT | CASSLVPGTPTGELFF
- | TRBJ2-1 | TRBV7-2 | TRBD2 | TGTGCCAGCAGCCCCGGGACTAGCGGGACCAGAACCTACAATGAGCAGTTCTTC | CASSPGTSGTRTYNEQFF
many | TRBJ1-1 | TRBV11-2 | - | TGTGCCAGCAGCTTAGGGAGTGAAGCTTTCTTT | CASSLGSEAFF
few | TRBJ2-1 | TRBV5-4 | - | TGTGCCAGCAGCTCCGGGACTCCCGGTCACAATGAGCAGTTCTTC | CASSSGTPGHNEQFF
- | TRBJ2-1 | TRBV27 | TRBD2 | TGTGCCAGCAGTTTTCTAGCGGGGGGACTGCAGTTCTTC | CASSFLAGGLQFF
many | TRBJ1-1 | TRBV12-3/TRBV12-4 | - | TGTGCCAGCAGTTTGAGAGTCGCTGAAGCTTTCTTT | CASSLRVAEAFF
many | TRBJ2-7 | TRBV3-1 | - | TGTGCCAGCAGCAAGCTAGGGGACCACGAGCAGTACTTC | CASSKLGDHEQYF
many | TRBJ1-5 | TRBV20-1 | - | TGCAGTGCTGGGCCAGGAAATCAGCCCCAGCATTTT | CSAGPGNQPQHF
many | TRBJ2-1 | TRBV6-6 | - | TGTGCCAGCAGTAGCCCGGAGTCCTACAATGAGCAGTTCTTC | CASSSPESYNEQFF
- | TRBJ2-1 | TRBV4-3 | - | TGCGCCAGCAGCCAAATAGGAGTGGACAACAATGAGCAGTTCTTC | CASSQIGVDNNEQFF
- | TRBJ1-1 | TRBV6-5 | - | TGTGCCAGCAGTTCAGCCGGCACTGAAGCTTTCTTT | CASSSAGTEAFF
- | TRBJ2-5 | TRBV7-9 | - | TGTGCCAGCAGCTTTTCAGCGACACAAGAGACCCAGTACTTC | CASSFSATQETQYF
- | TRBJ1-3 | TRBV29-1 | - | TGCAGCGCTGACGGACAGCTCTCTGGAAACACCATATATTTT | CSADGQLSGNTIYF
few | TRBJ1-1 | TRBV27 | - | TGTGCCAGCAGTTTAAACGGGGGCACGGCTTTCTTT | CASSLNGGTAFF
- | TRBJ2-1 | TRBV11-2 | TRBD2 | TGTGCCAGCAGCCTGGAGGGGAAGTGGTCGGGAGGGCCGAGAAATGAGCAGTTCTTC | CASSLEGKWSGGPRNEQFF
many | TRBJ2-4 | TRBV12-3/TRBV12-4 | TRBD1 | TGTGCCAGCAGTTTATTCGGGACAGCAAAAAACATTCAGTACTTC | CASSLFGTAKNIQYF
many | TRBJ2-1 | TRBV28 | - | TGTGCCAGTAAAGGACCCTCCTACAATGAGCAGTTCTTC | CASKGPSYNEQFF
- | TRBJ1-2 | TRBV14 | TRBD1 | TGTGCCAGCAGCCCCCTCGGACAGGGGGGGTATTATGGCTACACCTTC | CASSPLGQGGYYGYTF
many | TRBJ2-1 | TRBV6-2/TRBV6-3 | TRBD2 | TGTGCCAGCAGTCGACTAGCGGGAGCCTACAATGAGCAGTTCTTC | CASSRLAGAYNEQFF
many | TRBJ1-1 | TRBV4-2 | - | TGTGCCAGCAGCCAAGATAGCAGGGAGGACACTGAAGCTTTCTTT | CASSQDSREDTEAFF
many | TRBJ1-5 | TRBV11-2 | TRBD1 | TGTGCCAGCAGCTTAGGGCAGGGGGCAACATCGAGAAATCAGCCCCAGCATTTT | CASSLGQGATSRNQPQHF
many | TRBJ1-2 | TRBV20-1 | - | TGCAGTGCTAGGGCCGGGTTTGATGGCTACACCTTC | CSARAGFDGYTF